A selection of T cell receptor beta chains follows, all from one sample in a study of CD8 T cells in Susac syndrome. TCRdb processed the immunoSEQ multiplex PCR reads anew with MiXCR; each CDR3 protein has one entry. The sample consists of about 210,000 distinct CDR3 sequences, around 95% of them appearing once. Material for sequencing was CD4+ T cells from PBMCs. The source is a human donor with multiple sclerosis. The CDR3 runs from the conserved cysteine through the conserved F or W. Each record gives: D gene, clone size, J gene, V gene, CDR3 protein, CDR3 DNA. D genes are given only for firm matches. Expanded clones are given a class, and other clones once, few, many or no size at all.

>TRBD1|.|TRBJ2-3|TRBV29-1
CSVGTGSSTDTQYF
TGCAGCGTTGGGACAGGGAGTAGCACAGATACGCAGTATTTT
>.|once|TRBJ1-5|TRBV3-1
CASSQRGTNQPQHF
TGTGCCAGCAGCCAGAGGGGTACCAATCAGCCCCAGCATTTT
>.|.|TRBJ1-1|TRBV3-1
CASRGGGTEAFF
TGTGCCAGCCGGGGAGGGGGCACTGAAGCTTTCTTT
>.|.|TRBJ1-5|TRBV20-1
CSASRTTGSNQPQHF
TGCAGTGCTAGTCGAACAACCGGGAGCAATCAGCCCCAGCATTTT
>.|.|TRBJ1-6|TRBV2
CASSERQAGGSPLHF
TGTGCCAGCAGTGAACGTCAGGCGGGGGGTTCACCCCTCCACTTT
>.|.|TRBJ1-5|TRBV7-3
CASSLGPTQPQHF
TGTGCCAGCAGCTTAGGGCCTACCCAGCCCCAGCATTTT
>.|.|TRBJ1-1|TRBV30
CAWSVRGGTEAFF
TGTGCCTGGAGTGTACGGGGAGGCACTGAAGCTTTCTTT
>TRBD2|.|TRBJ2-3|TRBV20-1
CSAYPTSISIDTQYF
TGCAGTGCTTACCCGACTAGCATCAGTATAGATACGCAGTATTTT
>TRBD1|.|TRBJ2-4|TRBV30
CAWGTGTGENIQYF
TGTGCCTGGGGAACCGGGACAGGGGAAAACATTCAGTACTTC
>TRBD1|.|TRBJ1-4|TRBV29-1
CSGGQGFNEKLFF
TGCAGCGGGGGACAGGGCTTTAATGAAAAACTGTTTTTT
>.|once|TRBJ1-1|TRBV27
CASSLREAGTEAFF
TGTGCCAGCAGTCTTCGGGAGGCCGGCACTGAAGCTTTCTTT
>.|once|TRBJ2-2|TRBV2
CASRQGLNTGELFF
TGTGCCAGCAGGCAGGGGTTGAACACCGGGGAGCTGTTTTTT
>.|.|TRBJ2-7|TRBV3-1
CASSQIPGSEQYF
TGTGCCAGCAGCCAAATCCCGGGGTCCGAGCAGTACTTC
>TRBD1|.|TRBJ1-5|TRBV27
CASSFRTGFNQPQHF
TGTGCCAGCAGTTTTCGGACAGGATTCAATCAGCCCCAGCATTTT
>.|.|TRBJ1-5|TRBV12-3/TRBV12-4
CASSATVGGQPQHF
TGTGCCAGCAGTGCGACGGTGGGGGGTCAGCCCCAGCATTTT
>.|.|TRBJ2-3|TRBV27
CASRWTDYTDTQYF
TGTGCCAGCAGATGGACAGATTACACAGATACGCAGTATTTT
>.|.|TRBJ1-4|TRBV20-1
CSVIAGDEKLFF
TGCAGTGTAATAGCAGGGGATGAAAAACTGTTTTTT
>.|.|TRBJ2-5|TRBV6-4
CASSRGSGTQYF
TGTGCCAGCAGCCGGGGGTCCGGGACCCAGTACTTC
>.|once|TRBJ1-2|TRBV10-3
CAIGGGRGSYGYTF
TGTGCCATCGGAGGCGGCAGGGGTTCCTATGGCTACACCTTC
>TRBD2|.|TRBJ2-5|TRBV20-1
CSPLTSGGTQYF
TGCAGTCCCCTTACTAGCGGGGGGACCCAGTACTTC
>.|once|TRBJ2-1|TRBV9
CASSPHRIGNEQFF
TGTGCCAGCAGCCCCCACCGGATTGGCAATGAGCAGTTCTTC
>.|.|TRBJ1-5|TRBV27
CASSFSLQGQPQHF
TGTGCCAGCAGTTTCTCCCTCCAGGGCCAGCCCCAGCATTTT
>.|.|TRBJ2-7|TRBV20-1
CSARDVGQTYEQYF
TGCAGTGCTAGAGACGTTGGGCAGACCTACGAGCAGTACTTC
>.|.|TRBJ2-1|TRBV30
CAWSTRGPDNEQFF
TGTGCCTGGAGTACCCGGGGGCCCGACAATGAGCAGTTCTTC
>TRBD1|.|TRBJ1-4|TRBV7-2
CASSATGGSNEKLFF
TGTGCCAGCAGCGCCACAGGGGGGTCGAATGAAAAACTGTTTTTT
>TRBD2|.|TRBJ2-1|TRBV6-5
CASSSASGGQYYNEQFF
TGTGCCAGCAGTTCGGCTAGCGGGGGCCAATACTACAATGAGCAGTTCTTC
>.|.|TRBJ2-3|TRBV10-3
CAIRPSTESTDTQYF
TGTGCCATCAGACCCTCGACGGAAAGCACAGATACGCAGTATTTT
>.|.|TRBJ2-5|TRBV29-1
CSVAEGTGGTQYF
TGCAGCGTTGCTGAAGGAACGGGTGGGACCCAGTACTTC
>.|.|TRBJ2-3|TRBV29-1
CSVSQGADTQYF
TGCAGCGTCAGTCAGGGAGCAGATACGCAGTATTTT
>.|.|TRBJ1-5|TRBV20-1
CSASAGDEQPQHF
TGCAGTGCTAGCGCGGGGGATGAGCAGCCCCAGCATTTT
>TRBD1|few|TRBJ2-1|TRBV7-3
CASSRTGQGYNNEQFF
TGTGCCAGCAGTCGAACGGGACAGGGGTACAACAATGAGCAGTTCTTC
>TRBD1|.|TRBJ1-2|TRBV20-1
CSARDRGLYGYTF
TGCAGTGCTAGAGACAGGGGGCTTTATGGCTACACCTTC
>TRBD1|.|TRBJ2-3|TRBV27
CASQPGQEPRTQYF
TGTGCCAGCCAACCGGGACAGGAACCCAGGACGCAGTATTTT
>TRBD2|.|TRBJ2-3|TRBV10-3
CAISEIGGGGDTQYF
TGTGCCATCAGTGAGATTGGCGGGGGGGGAGATACGCAGTATTTT
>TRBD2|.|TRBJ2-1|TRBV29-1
CSVEAPPGGLAGGYNEQFF
TGCAGCGTTGAAGCCCCCCCCGGGGGACTAGCGGGGGGATACAATGAGCAGTTCTTC
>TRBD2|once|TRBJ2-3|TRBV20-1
CSARGRLAGGLADTQYF
TGCAGTGCTAGAGGTCGACTAGCGGGGGGCCTAGCAGATACGCAGTATTTT
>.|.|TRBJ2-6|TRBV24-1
CATGLPPSGANVLTF
TGTGCCACCGGTTTGCCACCGTCTGGGGCCAACGTCCTGACTTTC
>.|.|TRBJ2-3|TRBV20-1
CSASGAGSTDTQYF
TGCAGTGCTAGCGGGGCGGGGAGCACAGATACGCAGTATTTT
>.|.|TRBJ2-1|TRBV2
CASSLIASYNEQFF
TGTGCCAGCAGTCTGATCGCCTCCTACAATGAGCAGTTCTTC
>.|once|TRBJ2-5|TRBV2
CASRLWTETQYF
TGTGCCAGCAGACTATGGACGGAGACCCAGTACTTC
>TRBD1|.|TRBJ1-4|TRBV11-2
CASSPSRAGGSEKLFF
TGTGCCAGCAGCCCATCCCGGGCAGGGGGTAGTGAAAAACTGTTTTTT
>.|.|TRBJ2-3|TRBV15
CATSLLAGARDTQYF
TGTGCCACCAGCTTACTAGCTGGCGCGCGAGATACGCAGTATTTT
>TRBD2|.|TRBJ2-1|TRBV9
CASSLRPAGEEQFF
TGTGCCAGCAGCCTTAGGCCAGCGGGGGAAGAGCAGTTCTTC
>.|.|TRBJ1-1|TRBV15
CATSRDRAVEAFF
TGTGCCACCAGCAGAGATCGGGCCGTTGAAGCTTTCTTT
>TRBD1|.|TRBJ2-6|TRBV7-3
CASSLGTGVSGANVLTF
TGTGCCAGCAGCTTAGGTACAGGGGTCTCTGGGGCCAACGTCCTGACTTTC
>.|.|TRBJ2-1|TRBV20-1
CSARPGHPGPEQFF
TGCAGTGCTAGACCAGGCCACCCGGGGCCTGAGCAGTTCTTC
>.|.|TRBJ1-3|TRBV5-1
CASSLDPSSGNTIYF
TGCGCCAGCAGCTTGGACCCGAGCTCTGGAAACACCATATATTTT
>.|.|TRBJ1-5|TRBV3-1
CASSPMMEGRQPQHF
TGTGCCAGCAGCCCGATGATGGAAGGGAGACAGCCCCAGCATTTT
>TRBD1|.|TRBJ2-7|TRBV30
CAWSAGTGSNEQYF
TGTGCCTGGAGTGCCGGGACAGGGTCTAACGAGCAGTACTTC
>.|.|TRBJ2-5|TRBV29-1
CSTRMGQETQYF
TGCAGCACCAGAATGGGGCAAGAGACCCAGTACTTC
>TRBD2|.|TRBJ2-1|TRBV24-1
CATSDLERGGGSQFF
TGTGCCACCAGTGATTTGGAGCGGGGGGGCGGTTCGCAGTTCTTC